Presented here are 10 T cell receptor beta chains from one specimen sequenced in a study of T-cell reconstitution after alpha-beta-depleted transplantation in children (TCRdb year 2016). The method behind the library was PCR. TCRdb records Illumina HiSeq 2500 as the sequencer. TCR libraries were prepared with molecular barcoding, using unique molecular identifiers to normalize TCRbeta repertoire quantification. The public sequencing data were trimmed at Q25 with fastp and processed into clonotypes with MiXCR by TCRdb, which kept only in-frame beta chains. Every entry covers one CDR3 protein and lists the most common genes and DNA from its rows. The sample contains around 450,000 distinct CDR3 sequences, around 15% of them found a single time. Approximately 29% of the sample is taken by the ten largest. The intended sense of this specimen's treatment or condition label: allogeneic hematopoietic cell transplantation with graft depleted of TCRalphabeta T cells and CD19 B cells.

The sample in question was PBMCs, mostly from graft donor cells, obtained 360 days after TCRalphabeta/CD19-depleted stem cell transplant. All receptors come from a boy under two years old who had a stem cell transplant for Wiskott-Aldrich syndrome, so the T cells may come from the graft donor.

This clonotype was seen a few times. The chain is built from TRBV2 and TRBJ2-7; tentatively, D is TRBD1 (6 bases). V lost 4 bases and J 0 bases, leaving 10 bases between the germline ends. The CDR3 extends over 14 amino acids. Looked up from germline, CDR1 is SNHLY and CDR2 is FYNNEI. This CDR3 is CASSVQGPSYEQYF. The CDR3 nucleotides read TGTGCCAGCAGTGTGCAGGGGCCCTCCTACGAGCAGTACTTC. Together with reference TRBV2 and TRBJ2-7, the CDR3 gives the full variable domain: EPEVTQTPSHQVTQMGQEVILRCVPISNHLYFYWYRQILGQKVEFLVSFYNNEISEKSEIFDDQFSVERPDGSNFTLKIRSTKLEDSAMYFCASSVQGPSYEQYFGPGTRLTVT.

This chain's CDR3 is CASSFGTGTSPSYEQYF. The DNA for the CDR3 is TGCGCCAGCAGCTTTGGCACCGGGACAAGTCCCTCCTACGAGCAGTACTTC. The chain employs TRBV5-1 and TRBJ2-7, with TRBD1 as a possible D gene (6 bases). The CDR3 contains 17 residues. Looked up from germline, CDR1 is SGHRS and CDR2 is YFSETQ. Trimming stripped 2 bases from V and 0 bases from J, with 18 bases between. Full variable domain (rest looked up from reference TRBV5-1 and TRBJ2-7): KAGVTQTPRYLIKTRGQQVTLSCSPISGHRSVSWYQQTPGQGLQFLFEYFSETQRNKGNFPGRFSGRQFSNSRSEMNVSTLELGDSALYLCASSFGTGTSPSYEQYFGPGTRLTVT.

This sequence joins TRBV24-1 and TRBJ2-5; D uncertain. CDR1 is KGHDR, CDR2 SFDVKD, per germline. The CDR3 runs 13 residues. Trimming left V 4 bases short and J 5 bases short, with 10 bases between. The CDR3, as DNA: TGTGCCACCAGTGAGAGGATGTGGGAGACCCAGTACTTC. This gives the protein CATSERMWETQYF.

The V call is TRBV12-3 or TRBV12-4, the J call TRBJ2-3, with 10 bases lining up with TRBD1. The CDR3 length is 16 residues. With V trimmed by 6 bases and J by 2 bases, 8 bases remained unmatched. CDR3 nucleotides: TGTGCCAGCAGCCCGGGGACAGGGGTGATCACAGATACGCAGTATTTT. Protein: CASSPGTGVITDTQYF.

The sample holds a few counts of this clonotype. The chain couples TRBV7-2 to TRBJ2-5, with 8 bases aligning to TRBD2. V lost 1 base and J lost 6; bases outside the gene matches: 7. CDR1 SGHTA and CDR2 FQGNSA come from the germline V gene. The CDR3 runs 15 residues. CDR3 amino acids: CASSLGLSGGQTQYF. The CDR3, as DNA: TGTGCCAGCAGCTTAGGACTATCGGGAGGGCAGACCCAGTACTTC.

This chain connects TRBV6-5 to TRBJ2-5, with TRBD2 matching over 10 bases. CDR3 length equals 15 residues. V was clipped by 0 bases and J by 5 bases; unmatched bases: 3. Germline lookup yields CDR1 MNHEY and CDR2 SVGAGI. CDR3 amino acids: CASSYSDSGRETQYF. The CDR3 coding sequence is TGTGCCAGCAGTTACTCAGATAGCGGGAGGGAGACCCAGTACTTC.

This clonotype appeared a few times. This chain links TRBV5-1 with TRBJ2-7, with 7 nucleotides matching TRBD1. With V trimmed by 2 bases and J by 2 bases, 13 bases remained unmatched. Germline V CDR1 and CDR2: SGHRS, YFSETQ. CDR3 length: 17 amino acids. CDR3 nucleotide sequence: TGCGCCAGCAGCTTTCGGGCGACAGGGTTGGGAACCTACGAGCAGTACTTC. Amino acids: CASSFRATGLGTYEQYF.

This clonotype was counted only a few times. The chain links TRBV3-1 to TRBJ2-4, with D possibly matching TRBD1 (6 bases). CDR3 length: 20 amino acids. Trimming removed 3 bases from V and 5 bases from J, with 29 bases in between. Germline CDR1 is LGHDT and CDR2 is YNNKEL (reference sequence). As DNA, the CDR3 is TGTGCCAGCAGCCAGCGGTCTAGGTTACGATTTGGGGGCGTCGAAAACATTCAGTACTTC. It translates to CASSQRSRLRFGGVENIQYF. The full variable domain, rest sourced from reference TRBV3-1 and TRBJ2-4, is DTAVSQTPKYLVTQMGNDKSIKCEQNLGHDTMYWYKQDSKKFLKIMFSYNNKELIINETVPNRFSPKSPDKAHLNLHINSLELGDSAVYFCASSQRSRLRFGGVENIQYFGAGTRLSVL.

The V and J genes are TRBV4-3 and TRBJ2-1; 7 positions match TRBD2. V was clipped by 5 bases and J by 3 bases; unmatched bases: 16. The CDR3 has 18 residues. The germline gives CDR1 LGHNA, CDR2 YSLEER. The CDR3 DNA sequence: TGCGCCAGCAGCTTCCCAGTCTCAGCGGGGCTCGGCTACAATGAGCAGTTCTTC. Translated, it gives CASSFPVSAGLGYNEQFF.

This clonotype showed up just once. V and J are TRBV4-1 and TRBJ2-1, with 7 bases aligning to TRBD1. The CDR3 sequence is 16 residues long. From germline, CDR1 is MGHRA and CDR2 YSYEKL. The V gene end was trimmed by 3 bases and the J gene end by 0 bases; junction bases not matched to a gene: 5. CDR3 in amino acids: CASSHSRDSSYNEQFF. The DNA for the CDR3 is TGCGCCAGCAGCCATTCCCGGGACAGCTCCTACAATGAGCAGTTCTTC.